This T cell receptor beta chain was sequenced during a study of spatial heterogeneity in lung cancer. The time point here: blood at routine non-recurrence follow-up after resection. V gave up 2 bases and J gave up 1 base, with 8 bases separating them. Germline loops: CDR1 LGHDT, CDR2 YNNKEL (reference sequence). The CDR3 runs 14 residues. Via MiXCR, TCRdb re-called the 5' RACE reads, giving one row per CDR3 protein. The data show roughly 71,000 distinct CDR3 sequences, approximately 8.9% seen once. This clonotype was seen repeatedly, ten times or more. The sequence came from a female donor with early-stage non-small cell lung cancer. The chain uses TRBV3-1 and TRBJ1-1; D remains ambiguous. This specimen consisted of PBMCs, obtained at follow-up. Here the CDR3 DNA reads TGTGCCAGCAGCCAATTTGGGCAGAACACTGAAGCTTTCTTT. It yields the protein CASSQFGQNTEAFF.